This entry lists 8 T cell receptor beta chains sequenced from one sample in a study of shared clonotypes between healthy human individuals. The method was immunoSEQ multiplex PCR; TCRdb's version includes in-frame clones alone and lacks a portion of them. The sample carries about 700,000 clones, approximately 79% recorded once. Sequencing was done on a sample of memory CD4+ T cells sorted from blood. Subset noted: CD45RA-negative fraction. The receptors originated from a woman aged 30 to 39 in good health.

CDR3 sequence reads: CASSSEGTMNTEAFF. The CDR3 DNA reads TGTGCCAGCAGCTCAGAGGGGACTATGAACACTGAAGCTTTCTTT. V gene TRBV5-4 combines with J gene TRBJ1-1, with TRBD1 as a possible D gene (5 bases). The germline V and J ends were trimmed by 3 bases and 0 bases, with 12 bases remaining between them. The CDR3 loop spans 15 amino acids. Germline V gene data show CDR1 as SGHNT and CDR2 as YYREEE (reference sequence).

In the case of this clone: The sample carries other DNA sequences with the same CDR3. For the CDR3, the DNA is TGTGCCAGCAGCGGACAGGGCTCTGGAAACACCATATATTTT. Protein sequence: CASSGQGSGNTIYF. The chain joins TRBV9 to TRBJ1-3; 7 nucleotides agree with TRBD1. Germline V CDR1 and CDR2: SGDLS, YYNGEE. The CDR3 totals 14 residues. V lost 3 bases, J lost 0 bases, and 0 bases stayed unmatched.

The chain carries TRBV10-3 and TRBJ2-7, with TRBD1 identical over 9 bases. Germline V gives CDR1 ENHRY, CDR2 SYGVKD. V trimming: 0 bases; J trimming: 3 bases; junction bases outside the gene matches: 3. This CDR3 has 15 residues. CDR3 amino acids: CAISESEGQGYEQYF. The CDR3 DNA sequence: TGTGCCATCAGTGAGTCAGAGGGACAGGGCTACGAGCAGTACTTC.

This chain links TRBV7-2 with TRBJ2-1, with no clear D. Deletions cut 3 bases from V and 9 bases from J, with 15 bases between. CDR1 and CDR2 from the germline V gene are SGHTA and FQGNSA. CDR3 length: 14 amino acids. The CDR3 DNA reads TGTGCCAGCAGCTTCCAGGTTGCCCCCAGTGAGCAGTTCTTC. This encodes CASSFQVAPSEQFF. Full variable domain (outside the CDR3, taken from reference TRBV7-2 and TRBJ2-1): GAGVSQSPSNKVTEKGKDVELRCDPISGHTALYWYRQSLGQGLEFLIYFQGNSAPDKSGLPSDRFSAERTGGSVSTLTIQRTQQEDSAVYLCASSFQVAPSEQFFGPGTRLTVL.

This chain uses TRBV18 with TRBJ1-3; the D is unclear. Germline V gives CDR1 KGHSH, CDR2 LQKENI. The CDR3 runs to 15 residues. Trimming stripped 2 bases from V and 0 bases from J, with 8 bases between. The CDR3 DNA reads TGTGCCAGCTCACCAGGCCTTCTCTCTGGAAACACCATATATTTT. Encoded protein: CASSPGLLSGNTIYF.

This chain joins TRBV25-1 and TRBJ2-5, with TRBD1 matching 9 bases. Germline lookup yields CDR1 MGHDK and CDR2 SYGVNS. Losses at the gene ends were 2 bases for V and 0 bases for J; bases not matched to a gene: 7. The CDR3 length is 17 residues. The CDR3 sequence: CASSEPRGQGNQETQYF. The CDR3 DNA reads as TGTGCCAGCAGTGAACCCCGGGGACAGGGAAACCAAGAGACCCAGTACTTC.

This clone was detected a few times. V is TRBV12-5 and J is TRBJ1-2, with 9 bases fitting TRBD1. The V gene end was trimmed by 6 bases and the J gene end by 7 bases; junction bases not matched to a gene: 9. Germline loops: CDR1 LGHNT, CDR2 FRNRAP. The CDR3 loop spans 14 amino acids. The CDR3 loop reads CASGPGQGLGGYTF. CDR3 coding DNA: TGTGCTAGTGGCCCGGGACAGGGTTTAGGTGGCTACACCTTC.

J is TRBJ1-5 and V is TRBV5-1; D is possibly TRBD1 (5 bases). V lost 0 bases and J 7 bases, leaving 14 bases between the germline ends. There are 15 residues in the CDR3. The germline CDR1 and CDR2 sequences are SGHRS and YFSETQ. CDR3 region: CASSLGDGAGQPQHF. Here the CDR3 DNA reads TGCGCCAGCAGCTTGGGGGACGGGGCGGGGCAGCCCCAGCATTTT.